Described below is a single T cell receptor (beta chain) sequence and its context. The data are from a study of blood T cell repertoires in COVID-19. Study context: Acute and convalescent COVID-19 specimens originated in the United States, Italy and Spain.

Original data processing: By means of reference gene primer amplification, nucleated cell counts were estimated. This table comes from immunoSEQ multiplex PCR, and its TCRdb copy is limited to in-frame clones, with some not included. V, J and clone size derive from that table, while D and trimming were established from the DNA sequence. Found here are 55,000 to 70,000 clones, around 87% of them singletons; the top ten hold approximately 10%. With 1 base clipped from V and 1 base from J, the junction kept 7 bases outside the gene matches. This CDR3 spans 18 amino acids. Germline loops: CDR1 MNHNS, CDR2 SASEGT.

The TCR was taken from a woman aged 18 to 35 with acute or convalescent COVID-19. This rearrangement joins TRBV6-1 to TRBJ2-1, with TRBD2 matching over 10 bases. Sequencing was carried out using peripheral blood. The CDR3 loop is CASSEVFLAGASYNEQFF. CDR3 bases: TGTGCCAGCAGTGAAGTCTTCCTAGCGGGGGCATCCTACAATGAGCAGTTCTTC.